Following are 16 T cell receptor beta chains from one sample sequenced in a study of T-cell reconstitution after alpha-beta-depleted transplantation in children. Preparing the TCRbeta library involved the use of unique molecular identifiers. TCRdb processed the PCR reads anew with MiXCR; each CDR3 protein has one entry. The table has roughly 250,000 distinct CDR3 sequences, less than 9% seen once. Sequencing used PBMCs, mostly from graft donor cells, obtained 180 days after TCRalphabeta/CD19-depleted stem cell transplant. Receptor source: a male patient between 10 and 17 years old who had a stem cell transplant for acute lymphoblastic leukemia, so the T cells may come from the graft donor.

This clonotype was observed many times. V gene TRBV12-3 or TRBV12-4 combines with J gene TRBJ1-6, with D unresolved. CDR3 length: 13 residues. V was pared by 1 base and J by 9 bases, with 7 bases between. In nucleotides, the CDR3 is TGTGCCAGCAGTTTAGACGTGGGTTCACCCCTCCACTTT. This translates into CASSLDVGSPLHF.

This clonotype was recorded many times. This chain connects TRBV5-6 to TRBJ2-2; a possible D gene is TRBD2 (6 bases). V lost 4 bases, J lost 2 bases, and 12 bases lay in between. The CDR3 spans 15 residues. The germline gives CDR1 SGHDT, CDR2 YYEEEE. CDR3 region: CASSLRTKNTGELFF. In nucleotides, the CDR3 is TGTGCCAGCAGCCTCAGGACTAAAAACACCGGGGAGCTGTTTTTT.

This clonotype was detected many times. The CDR3 region has the DNA TGTGCCAGCAGTACCAGCCTAGAGACCCAGTACTTC. Protein product: CASSTSLETQYF. V usage is TRBV28 and J usage is TRBJ2-5; D gene uncertain. CDR1 MDHEN and CDR2 SYDVKM come from the germline V gene. V gave up 5 bases and J gave up 4 bases, with 8 bases separating them. There are 12 residues in the CDR3.

This clonotype was picked up many times. The rearrangement links TRBV6-1 to TRBJ1-5; unclear D gene. This CDR3 is 15 amino acids long. The V and J ends lost 6 bases and 2 bases respectively, with 14 bases between them. Per the germline V gene, CDR1 is MNHNS and CDR2 is SASEGT. The CDR3: CASRETAGGNQPQHF. The CDR3 region has the DNA TGTGCCAGCAGAGAAACGGCCGGGGGCAATCAGCCCCAGCATTTT.

This clonotype appeared many times. The chain is built from TRBV23-1 and TRBJ2-7; 7 nucleotides line up with TRBD2. TRBV23-1 is an open reading frame, and its role is uncertain. Trimming removed 6 bases from V and 7 bases from J; junction bases left unmatched: 15. The CDR3 runs 15 residues. The DNA for the CDR3 is TGCGCCAGCAGACCTAGGGAGGGGCTGACCGGGGAGCAGTACTTC. Translated, it gives CASRPREGLTGEQYF.

This clonotype was detected many times. The J gene is TRBJ1-1, the V gene TRBV7-9, with no clear D. CDR3 size: 18 residues. Germline lookup yields CDR1 SEHNR and CDR2 FQNEAQ (reference sequence). V was shortened by 1 base and J by 1 base, with 19 bases between the two germline ends. The CDR3 spells CASSLVRNPRRENTEAFF. The CDR3 coding sequence is TGTGCCAGCAGCTTAGTACGCAATCCCAGGCGGGAGAACACTGAAGCTTTCTTT.

This clonotype was observed many times. The rearrangement uses TRBV20-1 and TRBJ2-5, with TRBD2 identical over 8 bases. In germline, CDR1 is DFQATT, CDR2 SNEGSKA (reference sequence). Trimming took 0 bases from V and 3 from J; bases not matched to a gene: 3. The CDR3 contains 14 residues. In DNA form, the CDR3 reads TGCAGTGCTAGAGACGGGAGGGGGAAAGAGACCCAGTACTTC. Protein product: CSARDGRGKETQYF.

This clonotype was counted ten times or more. This chain joins TRBV7-7 and TRBJ2-5; no clear D. Germline CDR1 is SSHAT and CDR2 is FNYEAQ (reference sequence). The CDR3 has 13 amino acids. Trimming took 1 base from V and 4 from J, leaving 7 bases between them. CDR3 bases: TGTGCCAGCAGCTTAGTTGGAGCAGAGACCCAGTACTTC. This sequence encodes CASSLVGAETQYF.

Many counts were recorded for this clonotype. The V and J genes are TRBV2 and TRBJ1-5; no clear D gene. From germline, CDR1 is SNHLY and CDR2 FYNNEI. V lost 0 bases, J lost 16 bases, and 16 bases lay in between. The CDR3 has 13 residues. CDR3: CASSEAPGLLKHF. The CDR3, as DNA: TGTGCCAGCAGTGAAGCGCCGGGGTTGTTGAAACATTTT. Complete variable domain (other parts from reference TRBV2 and TRBJ1-5): EPEVTQTPSHQVTQMGQEVILRCVPISNHLYFYWYRQILGQKVEFLVSFYNNEISEKSEIFDDQFSVERPDGSNFTLKIRSTKLEDSAMYFCASSEAPGLLKHFGDGTRLSIL.

This clonotype was counted at least ten times. V gene TRBV10-3 combines with J gene TRBJ1-2, with D perhaps matching TRBD1 (6 bases). The CDR3 is 16 amino acids. V gave up 0 bases and J gave up 8 bases, with 19 bases separating them. Germline loops: CDR1 ENHRY, CDR2 SYGVKD. CDR3 DNA sequence: TGTGCCATCAGTGAGTCGACAGGCGCATCTGGGGGAGGCTACACCTTC. Protein sequence: CAISESTGASGGGYTF.

There are many counts of this clonotype. This chain uses TRBV29-1 with TRBJ2-5, with D possibly being TRBD1 (6 bases). Germline CDR1 reads SQVTM; CDR2 reads ANQGSEA. With 7 bases removed from V and 2 bases from J, the gap between germline ends came to 14 bases. The CDR3 extends over 13 amino acids. The CDR3 region is CSAHRTVQETQYF. CDR3 DNA: TGCAGCGCACACCGGACAGTTCAAGAGACCCAGTACTTC.

V is TRBV15 and J is TRBJ2-3; 11 positions agree with TRBD2. The CDR3 sequence is 15 residues long. J was trimmed by 2 bases and V by 9 bases; bases with no gene match: 7. The germline gives CDR1 LNHNV, CDR2 YYDKDF (reference sequence). In nucleotides, the CDR3 is TGTGCCACAGTTAGCGGGGGGGCCCCCACAGATACGCAGTATTTT. Residues: CATVSGGAPTDTQYF. The variable domain in full, completed from reference TRBV15 and TRBJ2-3, reads DAMVIQNPRYQVTQFGKPVTLSCSQTLNHNVMYWYQQKSSQAPKLLFHYYDKDFNNEADTPDNFQSRRPNTSFCFLDIRSPGLGDTAMYLCATVSGGAPTDTQYFGPGTRLTVL.

This clonotype has at least ten counts. CDR3 amino acids: CASSLVLQGVYGYTF. CDR3 sequence (DNA): TGTGCCAGCAGCTTAGTACTCCAGGGGGTCTATGGCTACACCTTC. V is TRBV7-2 and J is TRBJ1-2, with 7 positions matching TRBD1. The CDR3 loop spans 15 amino acids. CDR1 and CDR2 from the germline V gene are SGHTA and FQGNSA. After removal of 1 base from V and 4 bases from J, the junction contained 6 bases not matched to a gene.

In its sample, this clonotype was seen many times. The J gene is TRBJ1-4, the V gene TRBV12-3 or TRBV12-4; the D gene is possibly TRBD1 (6 bases). The CDR3 covers 15 residues. V dropped 5 bases and J dropped 7 bases, with 17 bases sitting between them. The CDR3 DNA reads TGTGCCAGCAGTGTCCGGGACACTGCTAGTGAAAAACTGTTTTTT. Translated: CASSVRDTASEKLFF.

The DNA for the CDR3 is TGCAGCGCGGCGGGGGTAGCGGGAGTAGAGACCCAGTACTTC. Its translation is CSAAGVAGVETQYF. The rearrangement uses TRBV20-1 and TRBJ2-5; 9 bases align to TRBD2. CDR3 size: 14 residues. CDR1 DFQATT and CDR2 SNEGSKA come from the germline V gene (reference sequence).

This clonotype was observed at least ten times. V is TRBV5-1 and J is TRBJ1-1, with D maybe TRBD1 (6 bases). This CDR3 is built from 14 residues. The V gene lost 0 bases and the J gene lost 5 bases, with 11 bases spanning the gap. The germline V gene has CDR1 SGHRS and CDR2 YFSETQ. CDR3: CASSLDGGGTEAFF. CDR3 nucleotides: TGCGCCAGCAGCTTGGACGGGGGCGGAACTGAAGCTTTCTTT.